These 30 T cell receptor beta chains came from one sample sequenced in a study of T-cell reconstitution after alpha-beta-depleted transplantation in children. Unique molecular identifiers featured in how the TCRbeta library was prepared. TCRdb reanalysed the PCR reads using MiXCR and keeps one entry per CDR3 protein. The data contain about 480,000 distinct CDR3 sequences, about 12% of them singletons. The source was PBMCs from the stem cell graft donor, collected from the stem cell graft. The receptor set was obtained from a human donor who donated a stem cell graft to a child with combined immunodeficiency.

This rearrangement joins TRBV5-6 to TRBJ2-1, with no clear D. CDR1 is SGHDT, CDR2 YYEEEE, per germline. Trimming pared 3 bases from V and 1 base from J, leaving 17 bases between. The CDR3 totals 17 residues. CDR3 coding DNA: TGTGCCAGCAGCTCGCCTTGGAGACGGATTTCCTACAATGAGCAGTTCTTC. Its translation: CASSSPWRRISYNEQFF.

This clonotype was seen many times. The chain joins TRBV29-1 to TRBJ2-7, with D tentatively TRBD1 (6 bases). From germline, CDR1 is SQVTM and CDR2 ANQGSEA. V shed 1 base and J shed 3 bases, with 16 bases lying between them. CDR3 size: 15 residues. Written as DNA, the CDR3 is TGCAGCGTTGAAGGTATACCGGACAGATACTACGAGCAGTACTTC. This sequence encodes CSVEGIPDRYYEQYF.

This chain joins TRBV12-3 or TRBV12-4 and TRBJ2-7; TRBD1 agrees at 8 bases. The CDR3 has 13 residues. Trimming cost V 3 bases and J 6 bases; bases outside gene matches: 4. The CDR3 DNA follows: TGTGCCAGCAGTTTTGGGCAGGGGGCCGAGCAGTACTTC. As protein: CASSFGQGAEQYF.

This clonotype was seen repeatedly, ten times or more. The rearrangement joins TRBV4-3 to TRBJ2-3; the D gene is possibly TRBD2 (6 bases). The CDR3 covers 19 residues. Germline CDR1 reads LGHNA; CDR2 reads YSLEER. V lost 0 bases to trimming and J lost 2 bases, with 21 bases between them. CDR3 amino acids: CASSQDSMRDPIYTDTQYF. The CDR3, as DNA: TGCGCCAGCAGCCAAGATAGTATGCGGGACCCGATATACACAGATACGCAGTATTTT.

The chain has TRBV5-1 and TRBJ1-1; perhaps TRBD1 as D (5 bases). The germline V gene encodes CDR1 SGHRS and CDR2 YFSETQ. The V end was cut by 4 bases, the J end by 4 bases, with 17 bases between. This CDR3 has 15 amino acids. CDR3 in DNA: TGCGCCAGCAGCGCGTCTGGCGGGGGATTCACTGAAGCTTTCTTT. This sequence encodes CASSASGGGFTEAFF.

The chain combines TRBV6-2 or TRBV6-3 with TRBJ2-4; 9 bases are shared with TRBD1. The CDR3 totals 17 residues. Germline lookup yields CDR1 MNHEY and CDR2 SVGEGT. V lost 4 bases to trimming and J lost 8 bases; unmatched junction nucleotides: 15. The CDR3 DNA sequence: TGTGCCAGCAGTTCTTTTCCCGGGACAGGGAGTTTGGACATTCAGTACTTC. Its translation is CASSSFPGTGSLDIQYF.

This clonotype was found a few times. This chain joins TRBV3-1 and TRBJ2-1, with 7 bases fitting TRBD2. This CDR3 spans 15 amino acids. Germline CDR1 is LGHDT and CDR2 is YNNKEL (reference sequence). The V gene end was trimmed by 1 base and the J gene end by 5 bases; junction bases not matched to a gene: 5. The CDR3 DNA reads TGTGCCAGCAGCCAAGGGAGCGGGGCAAACAATGAGCAGTTCTTC. This sequence encodes CASSQGSGANNEQFF.

This clonotype showed up many times. Compared with germline, one end of the junction differs, possibly owing to a read error. The chain employs TRBV7-7 and TRBJ2-2; D not certain. From germline, CDR1 is SSHAT and CDR2 FNYEAQ (reference sequence). The CDR3 totals 15 residues. DNA for the CDR3: TGTGCTAGCAGTCTCCAAAGGTCAAGAACCGGGGAGCTGTTTTTT. It yields the protein CASSLQRSRTGELFF.

This clonotype was counted only a few times. The chain joins TRBV30 to TRBJ2-1; 16 positions agree with TRBD2. CDR3 length equals 16 residues. Germline values: CDR1 GTSNPN, CDR2 SVGIG (reference sequence). The V segment lost 3 bases and the J segment 10 bases; nucleotides outside the gene matches: 9. CDR3 nucleotides: TGTGCCTGGAGCCACGGGACTAGCGGGGGGGCCCTAGAGCAGTTCTTC. Protein product: CAWSHGTSGGALEQFF.

This clonotype has just a few counts. The chain links TRBV6-5 to TRBJ1-4; D not certain. The germline CDR1 and CDR2 sequences are MNHEY and SVGAGI. The CDR3 runs 15 residues. V lost 0 bases and J 5 bases, leaving 10 bases between the germline ends. The CDR3 here is CASSYSTRPNEKLFF. The CDR3 DNA sequence: TGTGCCAGCAGTTACTCCACAAGGCCAAATGAAAAACTGTTTTTT.

The V and J genes are TRBV5-5 and TRBJ1-5; D is perhaps TRBD1 (5 bases). CDR3 length: 13 residues. Germline CDR1 SGHKS, CDR2 YYEKEE (reference sequence). V was shortened by 0 bases and J by 6 bases, with 7 bases between the two germline ends. For the CDR3, the DNA is TGTGCCAGCAGCTTGGAAGGGACTCAGCCCCAGCATTTT. It codes for CASSLEGTQPQHF.

This clonotype showed up just a few times. The V call is TRBV2, the J call TRBJ2-1; 11 bases map to TRBD1. The CDR3 sequence is 16 residues long. CDR1 and CDR2 (germline): SNHLY, FYNNEI. V lost 4 bases to trimming and J lost 3 bases; unmatched junction nucleotides: 5. The CDR3: CASSALDRGLYNEQFF. CDR3 DNA sequence: TGTGCCAGCAGTGCCTTGGACAGGGGGCTCTACAATGAGCAGTTCTTC.

This clonotype was detected many times. V usage is TRBV6-1 and J usage is TRBJ2-1, with 16 bases aligning to TRBD2. The germline V gene encodes CDR1 MNHNS and CDR2 SASEGT. CDR3 size: 16 residues. V was pared by 6 bases and J by 10 bases, with 9 bases of the junction left unmatched. The CDR3 DNA is TGTGCCAGCAGCCCCGGGACTAGCGGGGGGGCTGGGGAGCAGTTCTTC. Translated: CASSPGTSGGAGEQFF.

This clonotype has ten or more counts. V and J are TRBV10-3 and TRBJ1-1; 7 nucleotides align to TRBD1. From germline, CDR1 is ENHRY and CDR2 SYGVKD. J gave up 0 bases and V 7 bases, and 2 bases lay outside the gene matches. The CDR3 is 13 amino acids. The CDR3 spells CAIKGQMNTEAFF. CDR3 nucleotide sequence: TGTGCCATCAAGGGACAGATGAACACTGAAGCTTTCTTT.

This clonotype has just a few counts. The chain carries TRBV6-5 and TRBJ1-2, with a weak D call TRBD1 (6 bases). The CDR3 is made up of 14 amino acids. The germline gives CDR1 MNHEY, CDR2 SVGAGI. V was cut by 6 bases and J by 8 bases, with 19 bases left in between. CDR3: CASSPRGGQGGYTF. In nucleotides, the CDR3 is TGTGCCAGCAGCCCTAGGGGGGGGCAAGGGGGCTACACCTTC.

This clonotype was detected only a few times. The V call is TRBV20-1, the J call TRBJ1-4, with D possibly TRBD1 on 5 matching bases. From germline, CDR1 is DFQATT and CDR2 SNEGSKA (reference sequence). The CDR3 totals 11 residues. V was shortened by 6 bases and J by 7 bases, with 9 bases between the two germline ends. The CDR3 region has the DNA TGCAGTGCCGAAAGGGGTGAAAAACTGTTTTTT. Protein sequence: CSAERGEKLFF.

The chain couples TRBV3-1 to TRBJ2-3; TRBD2 aligns across 7 bases. This CDR3 comprises 15 residues. Germline CDR1 reads LGHDT; CDR2 reads YNNKEL (reference sequence). With V trimmed by 2 bases and J by 4 bases, 6 bases remained unmatched. CDR3 amino acids: CASSQRGVIADTQYF. CDR3 DNA: TGTGCCAGCAGCCAACGGGGGGTGATCGCAGATACGCAGTATTTT.

This clonotype appeared a few times. The rearrangement joins TRBV5-1 to TRBJ2-3; D perhaps matches TRBD2 (5 bases). There are 19 residues in the CDR3. Trimming left V 0 bases short and J 5 bases short, with 25 bases between. In germline, CDR1 is SGHRS, CDR2 YFSETQ. Written as DNA, the CDR3 is TGCGCCAGCAGCTTGGATCCCTGGTTTACTAGGGCCGAAGTAGATACGCAGTATTTT. Translated, it gives CASSLDPWFTRAEVDTQYF.

This clonotype was picked up many times. The rearrangement uses TRBV5-1 and TRBJ2-7, with a tentative D call TRBD1 (5 bases). CDR3 length: 15 residues. V gave up 1 base and J gave up 1 base, with 12 bases separating them. Germline lookup yields CDR1 SGHRS and CDR2 YFSETQ. In nucleotides, the CDR3 is TGCGCCAGCAGCTTGTTCCCAGGGCAATCCTACGAGCAGTACTTC. The encoded protein is CASSLFPGQSYEQYF.

DNA of the CDR3: TGTGCCAGCAGCTTAGGGAACCTAGGAGCAGATACGCAGTATTTT. It is translated as CASSLGNLGADTQYF. The chain uses TRBV7-3 and TRBJ2-3, with D hard to call. V was shortened by 2 bases and J by 4 bases, with 13 bases between the two germline ends. The CDR3 has 15 residues. Germline V gene lookup returns CDR1 SGHTA and CDR2 FQGTGA.

This chain connects TRBV12-3 or TRBV12-4 to TRBJ1-1, with unresolved D. CDR3 size: 11 residues. The V and J ends lost 7 bases and 8 bases respectively, with 11 bases between them. In nucleotides, the CDR3 is TGTGCCAGCACCGACGCTCAGGAAGCTTTCTTT. Protein product: CASTDAQEAFF.

This clonotype was seen more than once but under ten times. V is TRBV6-1 and J is TRBJ2-1; 7 bases match TRBD1. The CDR3 length is 13 residues. In germline, CDR1 is MNHNS, CDR2 SASEGT. The CDR3 bases are TGTGCTTCCTTCAGGACAGGACTCAATGAGCAGTTCTTC. Translated: CASFRTGLNEQFF.

The chain combines TRBV7-3 with TRBJ2-3; perhaps TRBD2 as D (6 bases). The CDR3 is made up of 15 amino acids. Trimming cost V 3 bases and J 1 base, with 11 bases left between them. Looked up from germline, CDR1 is SGHTA and CDR2 is FQGTGA. CDR3 coding DNA: TGTGCCAGCAGCTTTTTCCGCGGGGGCACAGATACGCAGTATTTT. Its protein product is CASSFFRGGTDTQYF.

This clonotype was counted between two and nine times. The chain carries TRBV11-3 and TRBJ2-1; no firm D call. The CDR3 consists of 15 residues. The germline V gene encodes CDR1 SGHNT and CDR2 YENEEA. The V end lost 1 base, the J end lost 9 bases, and 16 bases lay between the germline ends. CDR3 residues: CASSLGPGSSFEQFF. The CDR3 nucleotides are TGTGCCAGCAGCTTAGGTCCAGGATCGTCCTTTGAGCAGTTCTTC.

This clonotype appeared many times. V is TRBV9 and J is TRBJ2-3; TRBD2 might be the D (5 bases). Trimming pared 3 bases from V and 0 bases from J, leaving 11 bases between. Germline CDR1 is SGDLS and CDR2 is YYNGEE. CDR3 length: 15 amino acids. CDR3 in DNA: TGTGCCAGCAGCGCCGGACTCAGTAGCACAGATACGCAGTATTTT. Protein: CASSAGLSSTDTQYF.

This chain connects TRBV7-2 to TRBJ2-2; no definite D call. Germline CDR1 reads SGHTA; CDR2 reads FQGNSA. The CDR3 has 14 residues. The germline V and J ends were trimmed by 7 bases and 6 bases, with 15 bases remaining between them. The CDR3 is CASTKIPGAGELFF. CDR3 DNA: TGTGCCAGCACCAAGATCCCTGGGGCCGGGGAGCTGTTTTTT.

Turning to this clonotype: This may be a read error, as it is one base from a much larger clone. The chain links TRBV28 to TRBJ1-4; 8 bases are shared with TRBD1. The germline CDR1 and CDR2 sequences are MDHEN and SYDVKM. After removal of 10 bases from V and 9 bases from J, the junction contained 7 bases not matched to a gene. There are 12 residues in the CDR3. The CDR3 DNA sequence: TGTGCCACAGGACAGGGCAATAAAAAACTGTTTTTT. Translation gives CATGQGNKKLFF.

The CDR3 protein is CASSLSRDAFF. In nucleotides, the CDR3 is TGTGCCAGCAGTTTATCACGGGATGCTTTCTTT. The chain has TRBV12-3 or TRBV12-4 and TRBJ1-1; D unclear. V was pared by 2 bases and J by 11 bases, with 9 bases between. This CDR3 has 11 residues.

Concerning this clonotype: A much bigger clone sits one base away, suggesting this may be a read error. V is TRBV27 and J is TRBJ2-1; perhaps D is TRBD1 or TRBD2 (6 bases each). The CDR3 has 15 residues. Germline CDR1 MNHEY, CDR2 SMNVEV (reference sequence). The CDR3 bases are TGTGCCATCAGTTTCCTCGGGGGCGCTGCAAATGAGCAGTTCTTC. As protein: CAISFLGGAANEQFF.

This clonotype was counted between two and nine times. This sequence joins TRBV5-1 and TRBJ2-5, with D perhaps matching TRBD1 or TRBD2 (5 bases each). The V end lost 0 bases, the J end lost 5 bases, and 14 bases lay between the germline ends. CDR1 is SGHRS, CDR2 YFSETQ, per germline. The CDR3 is 15 amino acids. The CDR3 loop reads CASSLGPGPKETQYF. The CDR3 DNA is TGCGCCAGCAGCTTGGGACCGGGGCCGAAGGAGACCCAGTACTTC.